These 29 T cell receptor beta chains share one sample of origin, sequenced in a study of blood T cell repertoires in COVID-19. Sequencing was performed with immunoSEQ multiplex PCR; in TCRdb, only in-frame clones are kept and a portion is missing. The sample carries 250,000 to 300,000 clones, 80% to 90% recorded once. Sequencing was done on a sample of peripheral blood. These receptors came from a woman in her 70s with COVID-19, enrolled during active disease.

The chain uses TRBV10-3 and TRBJ2-1, with D tentatively TRBD1 (6 bases). Germline lookup yields CDR1 ENHRY and CDR2 SYGVKD. V was pared by 3 bases and J by 3 bases, with 12 bases between. The CDR3 contains 15 residues. The CDR3 nucleotides read TGTGCCATCAGTGATGGGGACACTGTCTACAATGAGCAGTTCTTC. This encodes CAISDGDTVYNEQFF.

Only one count was recorded for this clone. The rearrangement uses TRBV28 and TRBJ2-1; 8 bases map to TRBD2. The germline V gene encodes CDR1 MDHEN and CDR2 SYDVKM. CDR3 length equals 16 residues. Trimming took 5 bases from V and 7 from J; bases not matched to a gene: 13. The CDR3 region has the DNA TGTGCCAGCAGTAAAACACCGGGACTAGGAAGTAATGAGCAGTTCTTC. It specifies CASSKTPGLGSNEQFF.

This clone was seen only once. The J gene is TRBJ1-5, the V gene TRBV9; TRBD1 agrees at 9 bases. The V segment lost 2 bases and the J segment 7 bases; nucleotides outside the gene matches: 7. Germline-derived CDR1 and CDR2 are SGDLS and YYNGEE. This CDR3 spans 15 amino acids. The CDR3 here is CASSVGTGPLQPQHF. The CDR3 DNA reads as TGTGCCAGCAGCGTGGGGACAGGGCCACTCCAGCCCCAGCATTTT.

Details on this clone: Other DNA sequences in the sample encode the same CDR3. This sequence joins TRBV2 and TRBJ1-1; TRBD1 might be the D (5 bases). The CDR3 is 13 amino acids. V shed 4 bases and J shed 2 bases, with 8 bases lying between them. Germline CDR1 SNHLY, CDR2 FYNNEI. DNA for the CDR3: TGTGCCAGCAGTGCAGGGTTCAACACTGAAGCTTTCTTT. This gives the protein CASSAGFNTEAFF.

J is TRBJ1-4 and V is TRBV9, with 10 positions matching TRBD1. V was pared by 3 bases and J by 6 bases, with 2 bases of the junction left unmatched. Germline loops: CDR1 SGDLS, CDR2 YYNGEE. The CDR3 loop spans 14 amino acids. CDR3 bases: TGTGCCAGCAGCGCGACAGGGGGCTATGAAAAACTGTTTTTT. It yields the protein CASSATGGYEKLFF.

The chain joins TRBV28 to TRBJ1-2; 7 positions match TRBD1. Trimming took 6 bases from V and 14 from J; bases not matched to a gene: 12. The CDR3 spans 12 residues. The germline CDR1 and CDR2 sequences are MDHEN and SYDVKM. CDR3 protein: CASRSMTGPFTF. The DNA of the CDR3 is TGTGCCAGCAGATCGATGACAGGGCCTTTTACCTTC.

The table lists this clone with a count of one. The chain combines TRBV27 with TRBJ1-5; D is unresolved. V dropped 2 bases and J dropped 0 bases, with 5 bases sitting between them. This CDR3 has 14 amino acids. CDR1 is MNHEY, CDR2 SMNVEV, per germline (reference sequence). The CDR3 nucleotides are TGTGCCAGCAGTTTAGTCGGTAGCAATCAGCCCCAGCATTTT. This codes for CASSLVGSNQPQHF.

The chain carries TRBV18 and TRBJ1-1; D is undetermined. The CDR3 extends over 14 amino acids. V was trimmed by 5 bases and J by 7 bases, leaving 17 bases between them. Looked up from germline, CDR1 is KGHSH and CDR2 is LQKENI. In DNA form, the CDR3 reads TGTGCCAGCTCAACCATGAGGAGTGCCGATGAAGCTTTCTTT. Translating gives CASSTMRSADEAFF. Full variable domain (remainder filled in from reference TRBV18 and TRBJ1-1): NAGVMQNPRHLVRRRGQEARLRCSPMKGHSHVYWYRQLPEEGLKFMVYLQKENIIDESGMPKERFSAEFPKEGPSILRIQQVVRGDSAAYFCASSTMRSADEAFFGQGTRLTVV.

V and J are TRBV10-3 and TRBJ1-2; D is perhaps TRBD1 (5 bases). The germline gives CDR1 ENHRY, CDR2 SYGVKD. V dropped 4 bases and J dropped 5 bases, with 11 bases sitting between them. CDR3 size: 13 residues. CDR3 sequence: CAISVETVYGYTF. The DNA of the CDR3 is TGTGCCATCAGTGTCGAGACAGTGTATGGCTACACCTTC.

The chain carries TRBV27 and TRBJ2-7, with a possible D match to TRBD2 (6 bases). This CDR3 contains 14 residues. V was clipped by 6 bases and J by 4 bases, with 16 bases between them. The germline CDR1 and CDR2 sequences are MNHEY and SMNVEV (reference sequence). The CDR3 region has the DNA TGTGCCAGCAGCCGGGCCGGGGGTTTATACGAGCAGTACTTC. Protein product: CASSRAGGLYEQYF.

The chain has TRBV2 and TRBJ2-7, with 12 positions matching TRBD2. Germline CDR1 SNHLY, CDR2 FYNNEI. Trimming took 5 bases from V and 4 from J; bases not matched to a gene: 6. CDR3 length: 15 amino acids. The DNA of the CDR3 is TGTGCCAGCAGTTCCGGGACTAGCGGGTGGTACGAGCAGTACTTC. This translates into CASSSGTSGWYEQYF. The full variable domain, with the rest looked up from reference TRBV2 and TRBJ2-7, is EPEVTQTPSHQVTQMGQEVILRCVPISNHLYFYWYRQILGQKVEFLVSFYNNEISEKSEIFDDQFSVERPDGSNFTLKIRSTKLEDSAMYFCASSSGTSGWYEQYFGPGTRLTVT.

The chain combines TRBV6-5 with TRBJ2-7; 9 bases match TRBD1. This CDR3 contains 13 residues. CDR1 MNHEY and CDR2 SVGAGI come from the germline V gene. The J segment lost 5 bases and the V segment lost 5 bases, leaving 4 bases of the junction unmatched. In DNA, the CDR3 is TGTGCCAGCAGTCCGGACAGGGGTAACGAGCAGTACTTC. This translates into CASSPDRGNEQYF.

The V and J genes are TRBV18 and TRBJ1-2, with 8 bases lining up with TRBD1. Germline CDR1 KGHSH, CDR2 LQKENI. The CDR3 extends over 17 amino acids. J gave up 2 bases and V 3 bases, and 11 bases lay outside the gene matches. CDR3 in DNA: TGTGCCAGCTCACCGACTCGGCCAGGGGGCGGAAACTATGGCTACACCTTC. It is translated as CASSPTRPGGGNYGYTF. Full variable domain (outside the CDR3, taken from reference TRBV18 and TRBJ1-2): NAGVMQNPRHLVRRRGQEARLRCSPMKGHSHVYWYRQLPEEGLKFMVYLQKENIIDESGMPKERFSAEFPKEGPSILRIQQVVRGDSAAYFCASSPTRPGGGNYGYTFGSGTRLTVV.

The rearrangement uses TRBV29-1 and TRBJ1-1, with 8 bases identical to TRBD1. Germline trimming cut 6 bases from V and 2 bases from J; bases unmatched to any gene: 5. The CDR3 loop spans 13 amino acids. The V gene's germline CDR1 is SQVTM and CDR2 ANQGSEA. DNA for the CDR3: TGCAGCGTAGCGGGACAGGCAAACACTGAAGCTTTCTTT. Protein product: CSVAGQANTEAFF.

This chain joins TRBV11-3 and TRBJ2-1; D gene ambiguous. V was clipped by 2 bases and J by 5 bases, with 7 bases between them. Germline V gives CDR1 SGHNT, CDR2 YENEEA. The CDR3 sequence is 13 residues long. CDR3 in DNA: TGTGCCAGCAGCTTATTGGCTCACAATGAGCAGTTCTTC. The encoded protein is CASSLLAHNEQFF.

The chain recombines TRBV12-5 with TRBJ2-3, with D possibly matching TRBD1 (6 bases). Germline CDR1 reads LGHNT; CDR2 reads FRNRAP. The CDR3 is 14 amino acids. V shed 1 base and J shed 4 bases, with 9 bases lying between them. CDR3 bases: TGTGCTAGTGGTTTGGCCAGGGGAGCAGATACGCAGTATTTT. Translation: CASGLARGADTQYF.

This clone was observed a handful of times. The V gene is TRBV24-1, the J gene TRBJ2-5; no clear D. The V and J ends lost 1 base and 0 bases respectively, with 8 bases between them. The CDR3 loop spans 15 amino acids. CDR1 is KGHDR, CDR2 SFDVKD, per germline. The CDR3 DNA is TGTGCCACCAGTGATTTCGGGTTGTACCAAGAGACCCAGTACTTC. Protein: CATSDFGLYQETQYF.

The chain has TRBV5-1 and TRBJ1-1, with D perhaps matching TRBD1 (5 bases). Germline CDR1 is SGHRS and CDR2 is YFSETQ. The CDR3 extends over 15 amino acids. V was clipped by 4 bases and J by 1 base, with 14 bases between them. The CDR3: CASSPFPGANTEAFF. The CDR3 DNA follows: TGCGCCAGCAGCCCCTTTCCTGGGGCGAACACTGAAGCTTTCTTT. The full variable domain, in which reference TRBV5-1 and TRBJ1-1 provide the parts outside the CDR3, is KAGVTQTPRYLIKTRGQQVTLSCSPISGHRSVSWYQQTPGQGLQFLFEYFSETQRNKGNFPGRFSGRQFSNSRSEMNVSTLELGDSALYLCASSPFPGANTEAFFGQGTRLTVV.

The rearrangement uses TRBV27 and TRBJ2-7, with 9 nucleotides matching TRBD2. In germline, CDR1 is MNHEY, CDR2 SMNVEV (reference sequence). With V trimmed by 6 bases and J by 4 bases, 10 bases remained unmatched. The CDR3 is 15 amino acids. In nucleotides, the CDR3 is TGTGCCAGCAGCAACCCCCTAGCGGGAAAGTACGAGCAGTACTTC. It encodes CASSNPLAGKYEQYF.

The chain is built from TRBV5-6 and TRBJ2-2, with D unclear. The V end lost 1 base, the J end lost 8 bases, and 6 bases lay between the germline ends. Germline V CDR1 and CDR2: SGHDT, YYEEEE. The CDR3 totals 12 residues. This chain's CDR3 is CASSLPVGELFF. The CDR3 DNA reads as TGTGCCAGCAGCTTGCCTGTAGGGGAGCTGTTTTTT.

In nucleotides, the CDR3 is TGCGCCAGCAGCTCGCCGGACAGATCCTACGAGCAGTACTTC. Its protein product is CASSSPDRSYEQYF. The rearrangement uses TRBV5-1 and TRBJ2-7; D perhaps matches TRBD1 (6 bases). V was pared by 3 bases and J by 1 base, with 11 bases between. The CDR3 contains 14 residues. Germline loops: CDR1 SGHRS, CDR2 YFSETQ.

The J gene is TRBJ2-5, the V gene TRBV5-1; 16 nucleotides align to TRBD2. V was pared by 3 bases and J by 2 bases, with 10 bases of the junction left unmatched. The CDR3 length is 19 residues. The germline gives CDR1 SGHRS, CDR2 YFSETQ. As DNA, the CDR3 is TGCGCCAGCAGCTGGGGGACTAGCGGGAGGGCGAACCTACAAGAGACCCAGTACTTC. Translation gives CASSWGTSGRANLQETQYF. Together with reference TRBV5-1 and TRBJ2-5, the CDR3 gives the full variable domain: KAGVTQTPRYLIKTRGQQVTLSCSPISGHRSVSWYQQTPGQGLQFLFEYFSETQRNKGNFPGRFSGRQFSNSRSEMNVSTLELGDSALYLCASSWGTSGRANLQETQYFGPGTRLLVL.

V and J are TRBV28 and TRBJ1-4; weak D call: TRBD1 (5 bases). CDR1 is MDHEN, CDR2 SYDVKM, per germline. The CDR3 has 13 amino acids. Trimming left V 6 bases short and J 7 bases short, with 12 bases between. The CDR3, as DNA: TGTGCCAGCAGCGGATGGAGGGGTGAAAAACTGTTTTTT. Its protein product is CASSGWRGEKLFF.

V is TRBV27 and J is TRBJ1-5, with TRBD1 as a possible D gene (6 bases). The CDR3 has 17 amino acids. Trimming took 4 bases from V and 3 from J, leaving 19 bases between them. The germline V gene has CDR1 MNHEY and CDR2 SMNVEV (reference sequence). The CDR3 is CASSYPRGARDNQPQHF. The CDR3 nucleotides are TGTGCCAGCAGTTATCCCCGGGGGGCGAGAGACAATCAGCCCCAGCATTTT.

This clone was observed once. The J gene is TRBJ2-3, the V gene TRBV28, with D tentatively TRBD1 (6 bases). Germline-derived CDR1 and CDR2 are MDHEN and SYDVKM. This CDR3 contains 14 residues. The ends were cut back, 3 bases at V and 5 bases at J, with 12 bases in the middle. The CDR3 sequence is CASSFKQGKDTQYF. CDR3 in DNA: TGTGCCAGCAGTTTTAAGCAGGGGAAAGATACGCAGTATTTT. The complete variable domain, with remaining parts taken from reference TRBV28 and TRBJ2-3, reads DVKVTQSSRYLVKRTGEKVFLECVQDMDHENMFWYRQDPGLGLRLIYFSYDVKMKEKGDIPEGYSVSREKKERFSLILESASTNQTSMYLCASSFKQGKDTQYFGPGTRLTVL.

The chain joins TRBV30 to TRBJ1-5, with 8 bases aligning to TRBD1. V was clipped by 3 bases and J by 4 bases; unmatched bases: 2. The CDR3 has 13 residues. The germline CDR1 and CDR2 sequences are GTSNPN and SVGIG (reference sequence). CDR3 sequence (DNA): TGTGCCTGGAGCCGGGACAGGAATCAGCCCCAGCATTTT. Amino acid sequence: CAWSRDRNQPQHF.

V gene TRBV28 combines with J gene TRBJ1-4, with no clear D. This CDR3 has 12 amino acids. Germline CDR1 MDHEN, CDR2 SYDVKM. The V end lost 5 bases, the J end lost 7 bases, and 8 bases lay between the germline ends. The CDR3 loop is CASSQNSEKLFF. CDR3 nucleotide sequence: TGTGCCAGCAGTCAAAACAGTGAAAAACTGTTTTTT.

The chain carries TRBV2 and TRBJ2-5; 8 nucleotides agree with TRBD1. The junction had 2 bases not matched to a gene; V was cut back by 6 bases and J by 5 bases. The CDR3 extends over 12 amino acids. Germline CDR1 is SNHLY and CDR2 is FYNNEI. CDR3 protein: CASSRGQETQYF. In DNA form, the CDR3 reads TGTGCCAGCAGCAGGGGGCAGGAGACCCAGTACTTC.

V is TRBV30 and J is TRBJ2-2, with D possibly TRBD1 on 6 matching bases. CDR1 is GTSNPN, CDR2 SVGIG, per germline (reference sequence). This CDR3 has 17 residues. Deletions cut 1 base from V and 5 bases from J, with 20 bases between. CDR3 bases: TGTGCCTGGAGTGGACTTAAGACAGGTAGCTGGACCGGGGAGCTGTTTTTT. This encodes CAWSGLKTGSWTGELFF.